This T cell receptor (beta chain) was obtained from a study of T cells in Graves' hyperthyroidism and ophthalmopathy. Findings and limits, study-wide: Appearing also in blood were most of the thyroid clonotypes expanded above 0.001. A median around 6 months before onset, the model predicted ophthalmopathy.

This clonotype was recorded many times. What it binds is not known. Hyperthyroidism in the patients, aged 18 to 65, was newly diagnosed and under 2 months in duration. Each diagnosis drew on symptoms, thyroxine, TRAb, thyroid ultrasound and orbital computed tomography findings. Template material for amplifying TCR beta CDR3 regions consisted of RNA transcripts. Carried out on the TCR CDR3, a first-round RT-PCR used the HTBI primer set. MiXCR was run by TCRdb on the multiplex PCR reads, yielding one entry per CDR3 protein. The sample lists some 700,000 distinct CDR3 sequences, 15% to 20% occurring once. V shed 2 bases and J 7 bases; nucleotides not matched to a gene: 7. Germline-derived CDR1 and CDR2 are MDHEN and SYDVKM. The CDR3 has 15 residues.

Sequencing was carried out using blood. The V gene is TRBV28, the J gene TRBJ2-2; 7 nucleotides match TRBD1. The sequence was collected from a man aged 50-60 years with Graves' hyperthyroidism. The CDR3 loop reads CASSLGRGTIGELFF. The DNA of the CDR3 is TGTGCCAGCAGTTTAGGCAGGGGGACGATCGGGGAGCTGTTTTTT.